The 18 T cell receptor beta chains presented below share a single source sample, sequenced in a study of cytomegalovirus exposure and HLA in healthy donors. Primers included in the PCR were 60 Vbeta and 13 Jbeta primers. Here immunoSEQ multiplex PCR was the method, and the copy in TCRdb shows in-frame clones only, minus some. The repertoire holds about 130,000 clones, with 80% as singletons. Sequenced material: PBMCs. The receptors derive from a human donor in good health.

This clone was observed a few times. CDR3 residues: CASSADTKAFF. The CDR3 DNA is TGTGCCAGCAGTGCTGACACGAAAGCTTTCTTT. V is TRBV2 and J is TRBJ1-1, with D unresolved. V gave up 4 bases and J gave up 9 bases, with 9 bases separating them. Looked up from germline, CDR1 is SNHLY and CDR2 is FYNNEI. This CDR3 is built from 11 residues.

V usage is TRBV19 and J usage is TRBJ2-7; TRBD2 matches 7 bases. The CDR3 spans 15 residues. CDR1 and CDR2 (germline): LNHDA, SQIVND (reference sequence). V lost 1 base to trimming and J lost 3 bases; unmatched junction nucleotides: 6. CDR3: CASSIVASGLYEQYF. CDR3 nucleotides: TGTGCCAGTAGTATAGTGGCTAGCGGACTCTACGAGCAGTACTTC.

The chain carries TRBV13 and TRBJ2-3; D gene ambiguous. The germline V gene encodes CDR1 PRHDT and CDR2 FYEKMQ (reference sequence). V was shortened by 1 base and J by 4 bases, with 3 bases between the two germline ends. This CDR3 has 12 amino acids. CDR3 DNA sequence: TGTGCCAGCAGCTTAGCGGCAGATACGCAGTATTTT. Translated, it gives CASSLAADTQYF. Using reference TRBV13 and TRBJ2-3 for the parts outside the CDR3, the full variable domain is AAGVIQSPRHLIKEKRETATLKCYPIPRHDTVYWYQQGPGQDPQFLISFYEKMQSDKGSIPDRFSAQQFSDYHSELNMSSLELGDSALYFCASSLAADTQYFGPGTRLTVL.

V is TRBV6-1 and J is TRBJ1-1; a possible D gene is TRBD1 (5 bases). With 5 bases removed from V and 3 bases from J, the gap between germline ends came to 13 bases. This CDR3 is built from 14 residues. Germline assignment: CDR1 MNHNS and CDR2 SASEGT. CDR3 sequence reads: CASSQGESDTEAFF. The CDR3 DNA follows: TGTGCCAGCAGTCAAGGGGAGTCGGACACTGAAGCTTTCTTT.

V gene TRBV5-8 combines with J gene TRBJ1-2; the match to TRBD1 covers 8 bases. Losses at the gene ends were 4 bases for V and 6 bases for J; bases not matched to a gene: 17. Germline V gene data show CDR1 as SGHTS and CDR2 as YDEGEE. The CDR3 extends over 17 amino acids. The CDR3 coding sequence is TGTGCCAGCAGCCGGGACAGGTGGAGGTTGTATGTGCATGGCTACACCTTC. It encodes CASSRDRWRLYVHGYTF.

This clone occurred a few times. The chain recombines TRBV2 with TRBJ2-1; 13 bases map to TRBD2. V dropped 1 base and J dropped 9; count of bases not matched to a gene: 9. The germline gives CDR1 SNHLY, CDR2 FYNNEI. This CDR3 has 17 residues. The CDR3, as DNA: TGTGCCAGCAGTGAAGGACTAGCGGGGGGCCTGGGGATTGAGCAGTTCTTC. Its protein product is CASSEGLAGGLGIEQFF.

The chain carries TRBV9 and TRBJ2-5; 8 nucleotides align to TRBD2. The CDR3 sequence is 16 residues long. Germline V gives CDR1 SGDLS, CDR2 YYNGEE. Germline trimming cut 4 bases from V and 5 bases from J; bases unmatched to any gene: 13. Here the CDR3 DNA reads TGTGCCAGCAGCCCCCGCGGGGGGCAGAGAGGGGAGACCCAGTACTTC. This sequence encodes CASSPRGGQRGETQYF.

The rearrangement links TRBV27 to TRBJ2-7; maybe TRBD2 (5 bases). Germline V lookup: CDR1 MNHEY, CDR2 SMNVEV (reference sequence). This CDR3 contains 16 residues. Trimming shortened V by 4 bases and J by 4 bases, and 20 bases separated the two germline ends. The CDR3 protein is CASSSTKAEDLYEQYF. The CDR3 nucleotides are TGTGCCAGCAGTTCAACAAAAGCGGAGGACCTTTACGAGCAGTACTTC.

The chain uses TRBV28 and TRBJ2-5; tentatively, D is TRBD2 (7 bases). Germline values: CDR1 MDHEN, CDR2 SYDVKM. This CDR3 has 15 residues. V lost 8 bases, J lost 3 bases, and 19 bases lay in between. The DNA of the CDR3 is TGTGCCAGCGGGGAGGGGGGGGGTGGGGAAGAGACCCAGTACTTC. This codes for CASGEGGGGEETQYF. Supplemented by reference TRBV28 and TRBJ2-5, the full variable domain reads DVKVTQSSRYLVKRTGEKVFLECVQDMDHENMFWYRQDPGLGLRLIYFSYDVKMKEKGDIPEGYSVSREKKERFSLILESASTNQTSMYLCASGEGGGGEETQYFGPGTRLLVL.

The gene calls are TRBV7-2 and TRBJ1-5, with a possible D match to TRBD1 (6 bases). V lost 5 bases and J lost 3, with 14 bases in between. The CDR3 length is 15 residues. From germline, CDR1 is SGHTA and CDR2 FQGNSA. The CDR3, as DNA: TGTGCCAGCAGCCCGCAGGGGAGCCCCAATCAGCCCCAGCATTTT. It encodes CASSPQGSPNQPQHF.

V gene TRBV7-2 combines with J gene TRBJ1-3; 7 positions match TRBD1. Trimming took 5 bases from V and 3 from J; bases not matched to a gene: 13. There are 17 residues in the CDR3. Germline CDR1 reads SGHTA; CDR2 reads FQGNSA. The CDR3 is CASSPGGGPSLGNTIYF. The CDR3 DNA is TGTGCCAGCAGCCCCGGAGGGGGCCCATCTCTTGGAAACACCATATATTTT.

The chain employs TRBV10-2 and TRBJ2-2; TRBD2 might be the D (6 bases). CDR3 length: 16 amino acids. Trimming removed 3 bases from V and 6 bases from J, with 17 bases in between. Germline V gene data show CDR1 as WSHSY and CDR2 as SAAADI. The CDR3, as DNA: TGCGCCAGCAGTGACCCGGGCCGGAGGGAGGCCGGGGAGCTGTTTTTT. Protein product: CASSDPGRREAGELFF.

The chain links TRBV6-1 to TRBJ1-4; maybe TRBD1 (6 bases). This CDR3 spans 15 amino acids. Trimming shortened V by 5 bases and J by 3 bases, and 13 bases separated the two germline ends. From germline, CDR1 is MNHNS and CDR2 SASEGT. DNA of the CDR3: TGTGCCAGCAGTCCGAGGACAGCGTCTAATGAAAAACTGTTTTTT. Translated: CASSPRTASNEKLFF.

This chain uses TRBV29-1 with TRBJ2-3, with unresolved D. Between the trimmed V and J ends, which lost 3 bases and 2 bases, there was a span of 12 bases. Per the germline V gene, CDR1 is SQVTM and CDR2 is ANQGSEA. The CDR3 has 14 residues. The CDR3 protein is CSVDLGSYTDTQYF. CDR3 nucleotides: TGCAGCGTTGATTTGGGCTCTTACACAGATACGCAGTATTTT.

A few counts support this clone. The chain carries TRBV7-8 and TRBJ1-3; D gene uncertain. CDR3 length: 14 amino acids. Germline V gene sequence: CDR1 SGHVS, CDR2 FQNEAQ. Trimming stripped 0 bases from V and 2 bases from J, with 5 bases between. CDR3 in DNA: TGTGCCAGCAGCTTAGCGGGAGCTGGAAACACCATATATTTT. Protein product: CASSLAGAGNTIYF.

CDR3 coding DNA: TGTGCCAGCAGCCCCTACACAGATACGCAGTATTTT. Translating gives CASSPYTDTQYF. The chain links TRBV7-2 to TRBJ2-3; the D is unclear. Trimming left V 5 bases short and J 2 bases short, with 5 bases between. There are 12 residues in the CDR3. Germline V lookup: CDR1 SGHTA, CDR2 FQGNSA.

The gene calls are TRBV18 and TRBJ2-2; D gene uncertain. With 3 bases removed from V and 5 bases from J, the gap between germline ends came to 16 bases. Germline CDR1 KGHSH, CDR2 LQKENI. This CDR3 has 16 amino acids. CDR3: CASSPLYREITGELFF. Here the CDR3 DNA reads TGTGCCAGCTCACCCCTTTACAGAGAAATAACCGGGGAGCTGTTTTTT.

The V and J genes are TRBV2 and TRBJ2-6; maybe TRBD1 (7 bases). The CDR3 extends over 15 amino acids. From germline, CDR1 is SNHLY and CDR2 FYNNEI. V gave up 5 bases and J gave up 4 bases, with 12 bases separating them. The CDR3 DNA reads as TGTGCCAGCAGTTCAGGGGGGCGGGGGGCCAACGTCCTGACTTTC. Residues: CASSSGGRGANVLTF.